Listed below are T cell receptor beta chains from one sample, sequenced in a study of blood T cell repertoires in COVID-19. Libraries were prepared by immunoSEQ multiplex PCR; TCRdb keeps only in-frame clonotypes and omits some of them. The sample holds some 330,000 clones, around 87% seen once. The material sequenced was PBMCs or T cells enriched from blood (not recorded which). The receptors stem from a man aged 40-50 years in a cohort exposed to, infected with or recovered from COVID-19 (not recorded which). The CDR3 runs from the conserved cysteine through the conserved F or W. The D gene is left open where the match is weak. Some rows have no size entry. The others give once, few or many, or a class for an expanded clone.

NA TRBD1 TRBJ1-1 TRBV30 TGTGCCTGGATCCTACAGGGGGCTAGCACTGAAGCTTTCTTT CAWILQGASTEAFF
NA NA TRBJ2-7 TRBV4-1 TGCGCCAGCAGCCAAGAGGGCCGGGATGGATACGAGCAGTACTTC CASSQEGRDGYEQYF
NA TRBD2 TRBJ2-5 TRBV5-1 TGCGCCAGCAGCTTGGGGCACTCTGGCCTAGCGGGAGGGCCCTACTTC CASSLGHSGLAGGPYF
NA TRBD1 TRBJ1-2 TRBV6-5 TGTGCCAGCAGGGGACAGGGGTACTATGGCTACACCTTC CASRGQGYYGYTF
NA NA TRBJ2-6 TRBV7-8 TGTGCCAGCAGCACTTCCTCTGGGGCCAACGTCCTGACTTTC CASSTSSGANVLTF
NA TRBD2 TRBJ2-1 TRBV5-5 TGTGCCAGCAGCTTGAGGCGGGAGTTTGTCGAGCAGTTCTTC CASSLRREFVEQFF
NA NA TRBJ1-3 TRBV7-2 TGTGCCAGCAGCTTAGTGGGTCGGGGTAACACCATATATTTT CASSLVGRGNTIYF
NA NA TRBJ1-4 TRBV6-5 TGTGCCAGCAGCGCGGACAGAGGGCTTAAAAAACTGTTTTTT CASSADRGLKKLFF
NA TRBD1 TRBJ2-7 TRBV15 TGTGCCACCAGCAGAACCGGGACAGGGTCCTACGAGCAGTACTTC CATSRTGTGSYEQYF
NA TRBD2 TRBJ2-3 TRBV4-2 TGTGCCAGCAGCCAAGGCAGCGGGAGAAACACAGATACGCAGTATTTT CASSQGSGRNTDTQYF
NA NA TRBJ2-1 TRBV10-2 TGCGCCAGCACAGAGGGCTACAATGAGCAGTTCTTC CASTEGYNEQFF
NA NA TRBJ1-1 TRBV3-1/TRBV3-2 TGTGCCAGCAGAACTATTGACGGGACTGAAGCTTTCTTT CASRTIDGTEAFF
few NA TRBJ1-4 TRBV10-2 TGCGCCAGCAGTGCGCACAGGGCAACTAATGAAAAACTGTTTTTT CASSAHRATNEKLFF
NA TRBD1 TRBJ2-2 TRBV2 TGTGCCAGCAGTGGACAGGGGCTCACCGGGGAGCTGTTTTTT CASSGQGLTGELFF
NA NA TRBJ2-1 TRBV30 TGTGCCTGGAGTGTGGTAGGGGATGAGCAGTTCTTC CAWSVVGDEQFF
NA NA TRBJ1-2 TRBV13 TGTGCCAGCAGCTTACTGGGCAGACTAAACTATGGCTACACCTTC CASSLLGRLNYGYTF
NA NA TRBJ1-2 TRBV6-5 TGTGCCAGCAGGACCGGGGGAAAGGACTATGGCTACACCTTC CASRTGGKDYGYTF
NA NA TRBJ1-5 TRBV19 TGTGCCAGTAGCCAGGCAGGGGTCCAGCCCCAGCATTTT CASSQAGVQPQHF
NA NA TRBJ1-1 TRBV2 TGTGCCAGTAGGCCGGGGGGGCTGAACACTGAAGCTTTCTTT CASRPGGLNTEAFF
NA TRBD2 TRBJ2-1 TRBV6-1 TGTGCCAGCAGTGGAGTTCGGGGCAGCGGGAATGATGAGCAGTTCTTC CASSGVRGSGNDEQFF
few NA TRBJ2-7 TRBV2 TGTGCCAGCAGTCGGTACAGCTCCTACGAGCAGTACTTC CASSRYSSYEQYF
NA TRBD1 TRBJ2-4 TRBV28 TGTGCCAGCAGGCCAAACAGGGGGACGTGGACCAAAAACATTCAGTACTTC CASRPNRGTWTKNIQYF
NA NA TRBJ1-2 TRBV5-1 TGCGCCAGCAGCTTGGCCGAGGGATGGAGAGATGGCTACACCTTC CASSLAEGWRDGYTF